This is a list of T cell receptor beta chains from one sample in a study of brain T cells in children with intractable seizures. Clones were sequenced by immunoSEQ multiplex PCR, and TCRdb holds only the in-frame ones, with some missing. The table shows around 340,000 clones, with about 94% occurring only once. The sequenced sample was peripheral blood, obtained more than 4 months after surgery. All receptors come from a boy in the first two years of life with tuberous sclerosis and intractable seizures. The CDR3 runs from the conserved cysteine through the conserved F or W. D genes are given only for firm matches. A row's size may be missing; if present it is once, few, many or a size class.

j_call: TRBJ2-7; clone_size: NA; d_call: TRBD2; v_call: TRBV30; cdr3_nt: TGTGCCTGGACCTCGGGACTAGCGGGAGACGGGCAGTACTTC; cdr3_aa: CAWTSGLAGDGQYF
j_call: TRBJ2-1; clone_size: NA; d_call: TRBD2; v_call: TRBV6-4; cdr3_nt: TGTGCCAGCAGTGATCGACTAGCGCTCTCCTACAATGAGCAGTTCTTC; cdr3_aa: CASSDRLALSYNEQFF
j_call: TRBJ2-7; clone_size: NA; d_call: NA; v_call: TRBV7-9; cdr3_nt: TGTGCCAGCAGCTTGGGGCAGGTGTTTGACTACGAGCAGTACTTC; cdr3_aa: CASSLGQVFDYEQYF
j_call: TRBJ1-2; clone_size: NA; d_call: NA; v_call: TRBV11-2; cdr3_nt: TGTGCCAGCAGCTTGTGGGGGCCGTCTAACTATGGCTACACCTTC; cdr3_aa: CASSLWGPSNYGYTF
j_call: TRBJ2-1; clone_size: NA; d_call: NA; v_call: TRBV4-1; cdr3_nt: TGCGCCAGCAGCCAAATATTAAATGAGCAGTTCTTC; cdr3_aa: CASSQILNEQFF
j_call: TRBJ2-1; clone_size: NA; d_call: TRBD1; v_call: TRBV19; cdr3_nt: TGTGCCAGTAGTATTCGAGGACAGGGTTACAATGAGCAGTTCTTC; cdr3_aa: CASSIRGQGYNEQFF
j_call: TRBJ2-7; clone_size: once; d_call: TRBD1; v_call: TRBV6-5; cdr3_nt: TGTGCCAGCAGTATTTTACCCTTCTCACAGGGGAAGTACTTC; cdr3_aa: CASSILPFSQGKYF
j_call: TRBJ2-7; clone_size: NA; d_call: TRBD2; v_call: TRBV10-3; cdr3_nt: TGTGCCATCAGTGACCTAGCGGGGTCCTACGAGCAGTACTTC; cdr3_aa: CAISDLAGSYEQYF
j_call: TRBJ2-3; clone_size: once; d_call: TRBD2; v_call: TRBV7-2; cdr3_nt: TGTGCCAGCAGCCACTCTGTCGGGGGGGGTCTTATTTATACGCAGTATTTT; cdr3_aa: CASSHSVGGGLIYTQYF
j_call: TRBJ1-2; clone_size: NA; d_call: TRBD1; v_call: TRBV7-9; cdr3_nt: TGTGCCAGCAGCTTATATTATGAGACAGGGAAGAAAAAGGGCTATGGCTACACCTTC; cdr3_aa: CASSLYYETGKKKGYGYTF
j_call: TRBJ1-5; clone_size: few; d_call: NA; v_call: TRBV9; cdr3_nt: TGTGCCAGCAGCCTCCGGGACACAAATCAGCCCCAGCATTTT; cdr3_aa: CASSLRDTNQPQHF
j_call: TRBJ2-1; clone_size: NA; d_call: NA; v_call: TRBV28; cdr3_nt: TGTGCCAGCAGTTCGCCCGCGGCCGAATACAATGAGCAGTTCTTC; cdr3_aa: CASSSPAAEYNEQFF
j_call: TRBJ2-5; clone_size: NA; d_call: TRBD1; v_call: TRBV10-1; cdr3_nt: TGCGCCAGCAGTGGGACAGGGTCGGAGACCCAGTACTTC; cdr3_aa: CASSGTGSETQYF
j_call: TRBJ1-3; clone_size: few; d_call: NA; v_call: TRBV19; cdr3_nt: TGTGCCAGTAGTTTCGGGGGTACTGGAAACACCATATATTTT; cdr3_aa: CASSFGGTGNTIYF
j_call: TRBJ2-1; clone_size: NA; d_call: NA; v_call: TRBV7-2; cdr3_nt: TGTGCCAGCAGCACTTCGCGTAGCTCCTACAATGAGCAGTTCTTC; cdr3_aa: CASSTSRSSYNEQFF
j_call: TRBJ1-2; clone_size: NA; d_call: NA; v_call: TRBV6-5; cdr3_nt: TGTGCCACCCGCGACGGAGGAAACTATGGCTACACCTTC; cdr3_aa: CATRDGGNYGYTF